Shown below are 32 T cell receptor beta chains from a single sample sequenced in a study of T cells in Graves' hyperthyroidism and ophthalmopathy. What was amplified from RNA transcripts were TCR beta CDR3 regions. TCR CDR3 underwent first-round RT-PCR with the HTBI primer set. A single record per CDR3 protein comes from TCRdb applying MiXCR to the multiplex PCR reads. The table includes around 300,000 distinct CDR3 sequences, 20% to 25% detected once. Source material: blood. The origin of the receptors is a man aged 30-40 years with Graves' ophthalmopathy.

The V gene is TRBV5-1, the J gene TRBJ1-1; D is unclear. V gave up 0 bases and J gave up 6 bases, with 9 bases separating them. Germline V gene data show CDR1 as SGHRS and CDR2 as YFSETQ. CDR3 length equals 13 residues. The CDR3 region is CASSLVVDAEAFF. The CDR3 DNA reads as TGCGCCAGCAGCTTGGTGGTTGACGCTGAAGCTTTCTTT. Filled out from reference TRBV5-1 and TRBJ1-1, the complete variable domain reads KAGVTQTPRYLIKTRGQQVTLSCSPISGHRSVSWYQQTPGQGLQFLFEYFSETQRNKGNFPGRFSGRQFSNSRSEMNVSTLELGDSALYLCASSLVVDAEAFFGQGTRLTVV.

This clonotype was seen ten or more times. The V call is TRBV3-1, the J call TRBJ1-1; 11 bases align to TRBD1. Germline CDR1 reads LGHDT; CDR2 reads YNNKEL (reference sequence). The V and J ends lost 1 base and 9 bases, in that order; junction bases with no gene match: 7. The CDR3 is 15 residues long. The CDR3 here is CASSQARTGGGKAFF. The DNA of the CDR3 is TGTGCCAGCAGCCAAGCCCGGACAGGGGGCGGGAAAGCTTTCTTT.

This clonotype was seen repeatedly, ten times or more. The rearrangement joins TRBV11-3 to TRBJ2-3, with D hard to call. Germline CDR1 and CDR2: SGHNT and YENEEA. This CDR3 has 12 residues. Trimming took 3 bases from V and 6 from J, leaving 7 bases between them. The CDR3 region has the DNA TGTGCCAGCAGCTTCGCCGCCGATACGCAGTATTTT. It encodes CASSFAADTQYF.

This clonotype was seen more than once but under ten times. The rearrangement uses TRBV20-1 and TRBJ1-1, with TRBD1 matching 7 bases. The V gene's germline CDR1 is DFQATT and CDR2 SNEGSKA (reference sequence). After removal of 6 bases from V and 6 bases from J, the junction contained 10 bases not matched to a gene. This CDR3 contains 13 residues. The CDR3 sequence is CSAQTGVLSEAFF. In nucleotides, the CDR3 is TGCAGTGCCCAAACAGGGGTTCTGTCTGAAGCTTTCTTT.

V and J are TRBV19 and TRBJ1-2; a weak D match, TRBD1 (5 bases). Germline-derived CDR1 and CDR2 are LNHDA and SQIVND (reference sequence). The CDR3 spans 15 residues. V gave up 6 bases and J gave up 3 bases, with 17 bases separating them. This CDR3 is CASRIRESGYYGYTF. The CDR3 region has the DNA TGTGCCAGTAGAATCAGGGAGTCGGGATACTATGGCTACACCTTC.

This clonotype was counted only a few times. The chain joins TRBV7-9 to TRBJ2-7; D perhaps matches TRBD1 (7 bases). V lost 5 bases and J lost 4, with 21 bases in between. Germline CDR1 SEHNR, CDR2 FQNEAQ (reference sequence). This CDR3 has 16 residues. CDR3 in amino acids: CASSPEGGLGLYEQYF. CDR3 coding DNA: TGTGCCAGCAGCCCAGAAGGGGGCCTGGGACTTTACGAGCAGTACTTC.

The chain has TRBV13 and TRBJ2-2; TRBD1 matches 12 bases. The CDR3 contains 16 residues. In germline, CDR1 is PRHDT, CDR2 FYEKMQ (reference sequence). V shed 5 bases and J 4 bases; nucleotides not matched to a gene: 5. CDR3 sequence: CASSLGQGATTGELFF. The DNA of the CDR3 is TGTGCCAGCAGCCTGGGACAGGGGGCGACCACCGGGGAGCTGTTTTTT.

This clonotype was found many times. This chain joins TRBV2 and TRBJ1-1; 7 nucleotides agree with TRBD1. V shed 8 bases, J shed 3 bases, and the junction held 18 bases outside the gene matches. There are 17 residues in the CDR3. The germline V gene has CDR1 SNHLY and CDR2 FYNNEI. The DNA for the CDR3 is TGTGCCAGCGCCCTCCCTGGAGGGGGCGAGTCGGACACTGAAGCTTTCTTT. It specifies CASALPGGGESDTEAFF.

This clonotype appeared a few times. This chain uses TRBV6-1 with TRBJ2-3, with 8 bases that match TRBD2. CDR1 MNHNS and CDR2 SASEGT come from the germline V gene. V was clipped by 7 bases and J by 0 bases; unmatched bases: 6. The CDR3 is made up of 15 amino acids. The CDR3 is CASNPSGLSTDTQYF. CDR3 bases: TGTGCCAGCAATCCTAGCGGGCTTAGCACAGATACGCAGTATTTT.

This clonotype occurred a few times. The V gene is TRBV7-9, the J gene TRBJ2-1, with 8 bases matching TRBD2. The germline gives CDR1 SEHNR, CDR2 FQNEAQ (reference sequence). This CDR3 contains 14 residues. The V segment lost 1 base and the J segment 15 bases; nucleotides outside the gene matches: 11. CDR3 in amino acids: CASSLEVTSGEVFF. For the CDR3, the DNA is TGTGCCAGCAGCTTAGAAGTTACTAGCGGAGAGGTGTTCTTC.

The table lists this clonotype with many counts. The CDR3 protein is CASRGTRFYNEQFF. The DNA of the CDR3 is TGTGCCAGCAGAGGGACAAGGTTCTACAATGAGCAGTTCTTC. This chain joins TRBV11-1 and TRBJ2-1, with a weak D call TRBD1 (6 bases). The germline V gene encodes CDR1 SGHAT and CDR2 FQDESV (reference sequence). Trimming left V 6 bases short and J 3 bases short, with 12 bases between. CDR3 size: 14 residues.

The V gene is TRBV20-1, the J gene TRBJ2-7; 13 bases fit TRBD2. CDR1 and CDR2 from the germline V gene are DFQATT and SNEGSKA (reference sequence). V trimming: 0 bases; J trimming: 6 bases; junction bases outside the gene matches: 11. The CDR3 length is 17 residues. This chain's CDR3 is CSARDLERTSGSSEQYF. CDR3 coding DNA: TGCAGTGCTAGAGATCTTGAAAGGACTAGCGGGAGCTCCGAGCAGTACTTC.

The genes are TRBV14 and TRBJ1-5, with a possible D match to TRBD1 (5 bases). V was clipped by 3 bases and J by 6 bases, with 9 bases between them. Germline values: CDR1 SGHDN, CDR2 FVKESK. CDR3 length: 13 residues. Written as DNA, the CDR3 is TGTGCCAGCAGCCAGGGGCTTAGTCAGCCCCAGCATTTT. Protein: CASSQGLSQPQHF. Supplemented by reference TRBV14 and TRBJ1-5, the full variable domain reads EAGVTQFPSHSVIEKGQTVTLRCDPISGHDNLYWYRRVMGKEIKFLLHFVKESKQDESGMPNNRFLAERTGGTYSTLKVQPAELEDSGVYFCASSQGLSQPQHFGDGTRLSIL.

V and J are TRBV6-2 or TRBV6-3 and TRBJ1-6; D not certain. The CDR3 totals 12 residues. Germline CDR1 and CDR2: MNHEY and SVGEGT. Trimming took off 4 bases at V and 10 bases at J, with 8 bases between the two ends. In DNA form, the CDR3 reads TGTGCCAGCAGTTCACAGATATCACCCCTCCACTTT. Its translation: CASSSQISPLHF.

This chain connects TRBV27 to TRBJ1-2; D remains ambiguous. This CDR3 contains 13 residues. V was pared by 5 bases and J by 2 bases, with 9 bases between. Germline V gene sequence: CDR1 MNHEY, CDR2 SMNVEV (reference sequence). The CDR3 DNA follows: TGTGCCAGCAGTGTTCAGGAGAACTATGGCTACACCTTC. It specifies CASSVQENYGYTF.

There are many counts of this clonotype. The chain is built from TRBV11-2 and TRBJ2-5; D is perhaps TRBD2 (6 bases). Germline V gives CDR1 SGHAT, CDR2 FQNNGV. Trimming shortened V by 3 bases and J by 5 bases, and 16 bases separated the two germline ends. CDR3 length: 15 amino acids. CDR3 loop: CASSFLAWGVETQYF. The CDR3 DNA is TGTGCCAGCAGCTTTCTAGCGTGGGGGGTCGAGACCCAGTACTTC.

This clonotype was seen ten or more times. The CDR3 DNA follows: TGTGCCAGCAGCTTCCGGACTAGCGGGAAGTTAAACGAGCAGTACTTC. Amino acids: CASSFRTSGKLNEQYF. The rearrangement links TRBV11-2 to TRBJ2-7; 12 nucleotides align to TRBD2. The CDR3 contains 16 residues. The V gene's germline CDR1 is SGHAT and CDR2 FQNNGV. V was clipped by 3 bases and J by 5 bases; unmatched bases: 8.

This clonotype was seen a few times. This chain uses TRBV4-1 with TRBJ2-1; TRBD2 matches at 14 bases. CDR1 MGHRA and CDR2 YSYEKL come from the germline V gene. The trim removed 5 bases at V and 10 bases at J, leaving 7 bases unmatched. The CDR3 is made up of 15 amino acids. CDR3 region: CASSFGLAGGSEQFF. The CDR3 DNA reads TGCGCCAGCAGCTTCGGACTAGCGGGAGGCAGCGAGCAGTTCTTC.

A few counts support this clonotype. The DNA of the CDR3 is TGTGCCAGCAGCTTAGCGTCAGGCGGCGGGGGCAAAAATGAGCAGTTCTTC. Its translation: CASSLASGGGGKNEQFF. The chain recombines TRBV7-2 with TRBJ2-1, with D maybe TRBD2 (7 bases). The CDR3 is 17 residues long. Germline V gene sequence: CDR1 SGHTA, CDR2 FQGNSA. With 0 bases removed from V and 7 bases from J, the gap between germline ends came to 19 bases. Supplemented by reference TRBV7-2 and TRBJ2-1, the full variable domain reads GAGVSQSPSNKVTEKGKDVELRCDPISGHTALYWYRQSLGQGLEFLIYFQGNSAPDKSGLPSDRFSAERTGGSVSTLTIQRTQQEDSAVYLCASSLASGGGGKNEQFFGPGTRLTVL.

This clonotype was observed a handful of times. The rearrangement joins TRBV10-3 to TRBJ2-7; unclear D gene. From germline, CDR1 is ENHRY and CDR2 SYGVKD. The V end lost 2 bases, the J end lost 5 bases, and 7 bases lay between the germline ends. This CDR3 has 12 residues. CDR3 sequence: CAISELDHEQYF. As DNA, the CDR3 is TGTGCCATCAGTGAGCTCGACCACGAGCAGTACTTC.

This clonotype was seen ten or more times. This chain uses TRBV28 with TRBJ2-7, with 15 bases matching TRBD2. Per the germline V gene, CDR1 is MDHEN and CDR2 is SYDVKM. The CDR3 has 14 amino acids. J lost 6 bases, V lost 6 bases, and 3 bases had no gene match. The CDR3 DNA reads as TGTGCCAGCAGACCGGGACTAGCGGGAGGCGAGCAGTACTTC. Translation gives CASRPGLAGGEQYF.

CDR3 coding DNA: TGCAGCGCACCGAGGCAGACCTATGGCTACACCTTC. Its translation is CSAPRQTYGYTF. The chain combines TRBV29-1 with TRBJ1-2, with D hard to call. The CDR3 consists of 12 residues. V was trimmed by 7 bases and J by 4 bases, leaving 13 bases between them. The germline gives CDR1 SQVTM, CDR2 ANQGSEA. Full variable domain (remainder filled in from reference TRBV29-1 and TRBJ1-2): SAVISQKPSRDICQRGTSLTIQCQVDSQVTMMFWYRQQPGQSLTLIATANQGSEATYESGFVIDKFPISRPNLTFSTLTVSNMSPEDSSIYLCSAPRQTYGYTFGSGTRLTVV.

The V and J genes are TRBV28 and TRBJ2-7, with unresolved D. Trimming removed 1 base at V and 4 bases at J, with 11 bases between. Germline CDR1 MDHEN, CDR2 SYDVKM. The CDR3 totals 14 residues. CDR3 amino acids: CASSLFGSIYEQYF. For the CDR3, the DNA is TGTGCCAGCAGTTTATTCGGCTCAATTTACGAGCAGTACTTC.

This chain joins TRBV5-1 and TRBJ2-1; TRBD2 matches 12 bases. The trim removed 4 bases at V and 6 bases at J, leaving 5 bases unmatched. The germline CDR1 and CDR2 sequences are SGHRS and YFSETQ. The CDR3 consists of 15 residues. CDR3 amino acids: CASSLWTSGANEQFF. The CDR3 DNA sequence: TGCGCCAGCAGCCTCTGGACTAGCGGGGCCAATGAGCAGTTCTTC.

There are a few counts of this clonotype. CDR3 sequence: CASSSRPGLAGETQYF. The CDR3 nucleotides are TGCGCCAGCAGCTCACGCCCGGGACTAGCGGGAGAGACCCAGTACTTC. The gene calls are TRBV5-1 and TRBJ2-5; 12 nucleotides align to TRBD2. The junction had 7 bases not matched to a gene; V was cut back by 3 bases and J by 4 bases. The CDR3 length is 16 residues. Germline lookup yields CDR1 SGHRS and CDR2 YFSETQ.

This clonotype has only a few counts. The chain uses TRBV5-1 and TRBJ2-7; TRBD1 or TRBD2 may be the D gene (5 bases each). This CDR3 comprises 14 residues. V shed 0 bases and J shed 3 bases, with 10 bases lying between them. The germline V gene encodes CDR1 SGHRS and CDR2 YFSETQ. The CDR3 loop is CASSLVAGSYEQYF. CDR3 bases: TGCGCCAGCAGCTTGGTGGCAGGGAGCTACGAGCAGTACTTC.

V is TRBV2 and J is TRBJ2-5, with D maybe TRBD2 (6 bases). Germline-derived CDR1 and CDR2 are SNHLY and FYNNEI. Trimming cost V 6 bases and J 2 bases, with 16 bases left between them. This CDR3 has 15 amino acids. The CDR3 DNA reads as TGTGCCAGCAGGATCGAGGAGCGGGTGCAAGAGACCCAGTACTTC. The encoded protein is CASRIEERVQETQYF.

This clonotype was counted at least ten times. The chain joins TRBV27 to TRBJ1-1; 7 bases match TRBD1. The CDR3 runs 19 residues. The germline V gene encodes CDR1 MNHEY and CDR2 SMNVEV (reference sequence). J lost 1 base, V lost 1 base, and 15 bases had no gene match. The CDR3 region has the DNA TGTGCCAGCAGTTTATATCGACAGGGTTCCGTTACCCAGAACACTGAAGCTTTCTTT. Residues: CASSLYRQGSVTQNTEAFF.

With regard to this clonotype: This clone may be a read error of a much larger clone one base away. The rearrangement joins TRBV30 to TRBJ2-7; 10 bases agree with TRBD2. Germline V CDR1 and CDR2: GTSNPN, SVGIG (reference sequence). J was trimmed by 7 bases and V by 4 bases; bases with no gene match: 4. This CDR3 region has 12 residues. In nucleotides, the CDR3 is TGTGCCTGGACTAGCGGGGGACGGGAGCAGTACTTC. This codes for CAWTSGGREQYF.

This chain connects TRBV3-1 to TRBJ2-3; 11 bases are shared with TRBD2. From germline, CDR1 is LGHDT and CDR2 YNNKEL (reference sequence). V dropped 0 bases and J dropped 6; count of bases not matched to a gene: 8. The CDR3 has 17 residues. The chain's CDR3 is CASSQDWRLAGTDTQYF. The CDR3 region has the DNA TGTGCCAGCAGCCAAGATTGGCGACTAGCGGGAACCGATACGCAGTATTTT.

This clonotype was recorded many times. V is TRBV20-1 and J is TRBJ1-5; D not resolved. The length of the CDR3 is 15 residues. V lost 1 base, J lost 2 bases, and 12 bases lay in between. Looked up from germline, CDR1 is DFQATT and CDR2 is SNEGSKA (reference sequence). The CDR3 spells CSARVGLSGNQPQHF. In nucleotides, the CDR3 is TGCAGTGCTAGAGTCGGATTATCGGGCAATCAGCCCCAGCATTTT.

This clonotype was seen repeatedly, ten times or more. The genes are TRBV7-6 and TRBJ1-2; a weak D match, TRBD1 (5 bases). This CDR3 has 13 residues. V gave up 5 bases and J gave up 6 bases, with 13 bases separating them. Germline CDR1 is SGHVS and CDR2 is FNYEAQ. CDR3 loop: CASSREVQDGYTF. The CDR3 coding sequence is TGTGCCAGCAGCCGAGAGGTACAGGATGGCTACACCTTC.